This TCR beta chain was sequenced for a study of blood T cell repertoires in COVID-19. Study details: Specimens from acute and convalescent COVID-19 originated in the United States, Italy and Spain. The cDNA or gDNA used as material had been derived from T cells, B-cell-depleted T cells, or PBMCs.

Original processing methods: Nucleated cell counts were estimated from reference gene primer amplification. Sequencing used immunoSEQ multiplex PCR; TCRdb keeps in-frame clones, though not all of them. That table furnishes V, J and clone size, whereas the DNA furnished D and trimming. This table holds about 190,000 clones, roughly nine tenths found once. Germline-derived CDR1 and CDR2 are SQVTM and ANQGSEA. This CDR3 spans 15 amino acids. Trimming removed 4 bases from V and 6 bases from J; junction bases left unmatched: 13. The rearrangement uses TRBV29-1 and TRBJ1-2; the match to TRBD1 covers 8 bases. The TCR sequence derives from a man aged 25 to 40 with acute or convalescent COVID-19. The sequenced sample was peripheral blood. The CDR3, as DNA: TGCAGCGTTGTGCAGGGGGCAGTAGGAAGTGATGGCTACACCTTC. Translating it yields CSVVQGAVGSDGYTF.